Presented here are 19 T cell receptor beta chains from one specimen sequenced in a study of T-cell memory formation after mild COVID-19. TCRdb redid the calling of the 5' RACE reads with MiXCR, one entry per CDR3 protein. The data hold around 150,000 distinct CDR3 sequences, with roughly 10% observed a single time. Sequences were obtained from PBMCs or a T cell subset sorted from them (not recorded which). The receptors were sampled from a man aged 18 to 29 who had mild COVID-19 (a few samples of this study predate the infection). Cell type and time point are not known.

This clonotype was found a few times. A read error may account for a junction end that differs from germline. The rearrangement joins TRBV7-7 to TRBJ2-3; D unclear. This CDR3 has 16 residues. Germline-derived CDR1 and CDR2 are SSHAT and FNYEAQ (reference sequence). CDR3 region: CASSRSAGSLADTQYF. DNA for the CDR3: TGTGCTAGCAGCCGTTCGGCCGGATCCCTGGCAGATACGCAGTATTTT. Supplemented by reference TRBV7-7 and TRBJ2-3, the full variable domain reads GAGVSQSPRYKVTKRGQDVTLRCDPISSHATLYWYQQALGQGPEFLTYFNYEAQPDKSGLPSDRFSAERPEGSISTLTIQRTEQRDSAMYRCASSRSAGSLADTQYFGPGTRLTVL.

This chain links TRBV3-1 with TRBJ2-2; D is undetermined. The germline CDR1 and CDR2 sequences are LGHDT and YNNKEL (reference sequence). V lost 0 bases to trimming and J lost 6 bases, with 14 bases between them. This CDR3 comprises 16 residues. CDR3 sequence: CASSQDSYPGAGELFF. The CDR3, as DNA: TGTGCCAGCAGCCAAGACAGCTATCCGGGCGCCGGGGAGCTGTTTTTT. Using reference TRBV3-1 and TRBJ2-2 for the parts outside the CDR3, the full variable domain is DTAVSQTPKYLVTQMGNDKSIKCEQNLGHDTMYWYKQDSKKFLKIMFSYNNKELIINETVPNRFSPKSPDKAHLNLHINSLELGDSAVYFCASSQDSYPGAGELFFGEGSRLTVL.

This clonotype was counted a few times. This chain joins TRBV7-2 and TRBJ2-3; D perhaps matches TRBD1 (5 bases). The CDR3 length is 14 residues. Between the trimmed V and J ends, which lost 5 bases and 2 bases, there was a span of 11 bases. Germline CDR1 SGHTA, CDR2 FQGNSA. CDR3 bases: TGTGCCAGCAGCCGACAGAGACTCACAGATACGCAGTATTTT. Translating gives CASSRQRLTDTQYF.

This chain connects TRBV7-2 to TRBJ1-3, with 11 bases fitting TRBD1. The germline gives CDR1 SGHTA, CDR2 FQGNSA. This CDR3 is built from 16 residues. J was trimmed by 2 bases and V by 6 bases; bases with no gene match: 6. In nucleotides, the CDR3 is TGTGCCAGCAGATTGGACAGGGGGCTGGCTGGAAACACCATATATTTT. Protein sequence: CASRLDRGLAGNTIYF. The whole variable domain, remainder taken from reference TRBV7-2 and TRBJ1-3, is GAGVSQSPSNKVTEKGKDVELRCDPISGHTALYWYRQSLGQGLEFLIYFQGNSAPDKSGLPSDRFSAERTGGSVSTLTIQRTQQEDSAVYLCASRLDRGLAGNTIYFGEGSWLTVV.

The rearrangement joins TRBV7-2 to TRBJ1-1, with 8 bases lining up with TRBD1. This CDR3 has 16 amino acids. V was pared by 3 bases and J by 6 bases, with 12 bases of the junction left unmatched. The germline gives CDR1 SGHTA, CDR2 FQGNSA. In DNA, the CDR3 is TGTGCCAGCAGCTTTCGGACAGGGTGGTCTACCGCTGAAGCTTTCTTT. This sequence encodes CASSFRTGWSTAEAFF.

The chain has TRBV2 and TRBJ2-5; 13 positions match TRBD2. This CDR3 region has 15 residues. Germline V gene lookup returns CDR1 SNHLY and CDR2 FYNNEI. The J segment lost 4 bases and the V segment lost 8 bases, leaving 7 bases of the junction unmatched. CDR3 amino acids: CASQRLAGGSETQYF. CDR3 coding DNA: TGTGCCAGCCAGCGACTAGCGGGGGGCTCAGAGACCCAGTACTTC.

This rearrangement joins TRBV7-9 to TRBJ2-3; a possible D gene is TRBD2 (5 bases). Germline V gene data show CDR1 as SEHNR and CDR2 as FQNEAQ (reference sequence). Deletions cut 5 bases from V and 0 bases from J, with 15 bases between. The CDR3 runs 16 residues. CDR3 sequence reads: CASSPPPGVSTDTQYF. The CDR3 DNA sequence: TGTGCCAGCAGCCCCCCTCCCGGGGTGAGCACAGATACGCAGTATTTT. Combining the CDR3 with reference TRBV7-9 and TRBJ2-3 gives the whole variable domain DTGVSQNPRHKITKRGQNVTFRCDPISEHNRLYWYRQTLGQGPEFLTYFQNEAQLEKSRLLSDRFSAERPKGSFSTLEIQRTEQGDSAMYLCASSPPPGVSTDTQYFGPGTRLTVL.

This clonotype was observed many times. The CDR3 region has the DNA TGTGCCAGCAGCGGACAGGGGAACACTGAAGCTTTCTTT. This translates into CASSGQGNTEAFF. The rearrangement joins TRBV2 to TRBJ1-1, with 8 positions matching TRBD1. The CDR3 has 13 amino acids. From germline, CDR1 is SNHLY and CDR2 FYNNEI. V gave up 6 bases and J gave up 1 base; unmatched junction bases: 1.

This clonotype was recorded a few times. The chain carries TRBV5-1 and TRBJ2-4; TRBD1 matches 7 bases. CDR1 is SGHRS, CDR2 YFSETQ, per germline. Losses at the gene ends were 3 bases for V and 0 bases for J; bases not matched to a gene: 6. The CDR3 spans 16 residues. The CDR3 loop is CASSSDRELAKNIQYF. For the CDR3, the DNA is TGCGCCAGCAGCTCTGACAGGGAACTAGCCAAAAACATTCAGTACTTC.

This clonotype was seen more than once but under ten times. The genes are TRBV6-2 or TRBV6-3 and TRBJ2-3, with a possible D match to TRBD2 (7 bases). CDR1 and CDR2 from the germline V gene are MNHEY and SVGEGT. This CDR3 has 16 residues. Deletions cut 5 bases from V and 5 bases from J, with 20 bases between. The DNA for the CDR3 is TGTGCCAGCAGTCCCTTGCGAGGGGGGGCGAGAGATACGCAGTATTTT. Its translation: CASSPLRGGARDTQYF.

A few counts support this clonotype. The chain has TRBV20-1 and TRBJ1-1; D not certain. The germline V gene encodes CDR1 DFQATT and CDR2 SNEGSKA (reference sequence). Trimming pared 0 bases from V and 1 base from J, leaving 9 bases between. There are 14 residues in the CDR3. CDR3 amino acids: CSAREMDRNTEAFF. CDR3 nucleotides: TGCAGTGCTAGAGAGATGGATCGGAACACTGAAGCTTTCTTT.

The J gene is TRBJ1-1, the V gene TRBV7-2; no definite D call. Deletions cut 5 bases from V and 4 bases from J, with 11 bases between. Germline V gene sequence: CDR1 SGHTA, CDR2 FQGNSA. The CDR3 sequence is 13 residues long. This chain's CDR3 is CASSLRSSTEAFF. Written as DNA, the CDR3 is TGTGCCAGCAGCCTACGATCGAGCACTGAAGCTTTCTTT.

The chain recombines TRBV20-1 with TRBJ2-5; D could derive from TRBD1 or TRBD2 (6 bases each). Germline V gene lookup returns CDR1 DFQATT and CDR2 SNEGSKA (reference sequence). CDR3 length: 13 residues. V was shortened by 0 bases and J by 5 bases, with 10 bases between the two germline ends. The CDR3 here is CSARDRGGETQYF. The CDR3 DNA reads as TGCAGTGCTAGAGATCGAGGGGGGGAGACCCAGTACTTC.

The table lists this clonotype with many counts. This chain connects TRBV5-1 to TRBJ1-3, with D uncertain. Trimming pared 0 bases from V and 0 bases from J, leaving 7 bases between. In germline, CDR1 is SGHRS, CDR2 YFSETQ. The CDR3 runs to 15 residues. This chain's CDR3 is CASSLGQHSGNTIYF. DNA of the CDR3: TGCGCCAGCAGCTTGGGGCAGCACTCTGGAAACACCATATATTTT.

This clonotype showed up many times. The V gene is TRBV4-3, the J gene TRBJ2-1; TRBD2 matches at 9 bases. The CDR3 runs to 17 residues. Germline CDR1 reads LGHNA; CDR2 reads YSLEER. V lost 0 bases and J lost 9; bases outside the gene matches: 12. The CDR3 loop reads CASSQDSGGRLRAEQFF. CDR3 DNA: TGCGCCAGCAGCCAAGATAGCGGGGGACGGTTGAGGGCTGAGCAGTTCTTC.

This chain uses TRBV10-3 with TRBJ2-1, with 8 bases lining up with TRBD1. The trim removed 5 bases at V and 2 bases at J, leaving 5 bases unmatched. Germline V gene data show CDR1 as ENHRY and CDR2 as SYGVKD. The CDR3 spans 15 residues. In DNA, the CDR3 is TGTGCCATCAGTACCGGGACAGGAACCTACAATGAGCAGTTCTTC. This codes for CAISTGTGTYNEQFF.

The CDR3 sequence: CASSFGGNNYGYTF. The CDR3 DNA reads as TGTGCCAGCAGTTTCGGGGGCAATAACTATGGCTACACCTTC. This chain links TRBV12-3 or TRBV12-4 with TRBJ1-2; TRBD1 might be the D (6 bases). The germline V and J ends were trimmed by 3 bases and 1 base, with 9 bases remaining between them. The CDR3 extends over 14 amino acids.

This sequence joins TRBV7-3 and TRBJ1-1; a weak D match, TRBD1 (5 bases). V lost 5 bases and J lost 1, with 11 bases in between. The germline V gene has CDR1 SGHTA and CDR2 FQGTGA. This CDR3 region has 14 residues. CDR3 sequence: CASSLSRGNTEAFF. The CDR3 bases are TGTGCCAGCAGCCTTTCAAGGGGGAACACTGAAGCTTTCTTT.

Ten or more counts support this clonotype. This chain connects TRBV5-6 to TRBJ2-5; no reliable D call. The CDR3 consists of 13 residues. V dropped 1 base and J dropped 4 bases, with 8 bases sitting between them. Germline V gene sequence: CDR1 SGHDT, CDR2 YYEEEE. Here the CDR3 reads CASSLRLGETQYF. As DNA, the CDR3 is TGTGCCAGCAGCTTGCGATTGGGAGAGACCCAGTACTTC.